These 14 T cell receptor beta chains came from one sample sequenced in a study of T cells in pancreatic ductal adenocarcinoma. Generated by immunoSEQ multiplex PCR, the TCRdb table keeps only in-frame clones and is missing some. The sample shows 97,000 or so clones, 90% to 95% of them seen only once. No neoadjuvant therapy was given to the selected pancreatic ductal adenocarcinoma patients before their surgery. The material sequenced was PBMCs. The receptors come from a human donor with pancreatic ductal adenocarcinoma.

The rearrangement joins TRBV5-1 to TRBJ2-7; tentatively, D is TRBD2 (6 bases). The V end lost 0 bases, the J end lost 5 bases, and 12 bases lay between the germline ends. Germline CDR1 reads SGHRS; CDR2 reads YFSETQ. This CDR3 spans 14 amino acids. Written as DNA, the CDR3 is TGCGCCAGCAGCTTGGATGGGGAGGATCACGAGCAGTACTTC. Translated, it gives CASSLDGEDHEQYF.

The rearrangement uses TRBV9 and TRBJ1-1; D may be TRBD1 (6 bases). This CDR3 has 13 residues. V shed 2 bases and J shed 3 bases, with 8 bases lying between them. Germline CDR1 and CDR2: SGDLS and YYNGEE. As DNA, the CDR3 is TGTGCCAGCAGCGTGCACAGGGACACTGAAGCTTTCTTT. Encoded protein: CASSVHRDTEAFF.

The V and J genes are TRBV29-1 and TRBJ1-3; TRBD1 aligns across 10 bases. The junction had 1 base not matched to a gene; V was cut back by 4 bases and J by 4 bases. CDR3 size: 13 residues. Germline assignment: CDR1 SQVTM and CDR2 ANQGSEA. CDR3 nucleotides: TGCAGCGTTGGACAGGGGGCGGGAAACACCATATATTTT. Translated: CSVGQGAGNTIYF.

This clone has more than one count but fewer than ten. This chain connects TRBV4-1 to TRBJ2-1; D is unresolved. The germline CDR1 and CDR2 sequences are MGHRA and YSYEKL. This CDR3 region has 15 residues. Trimming shortened V by 0 bases and J by 1 base, and 7 bases separated the two germline ends. The DNA of the CDR3 is TGCGCCAGCAGCCAAGAGTCGCTATCCTACAATGAGCAGTTCTTC. It specifies CASSQESLSYNEQFF.

V gene TRBV5-1 combines with J gene TRBJ2-7; TRBD1 is a possible D gene (5 bases). CDR3 length: 13 amino acids. Trimming took 1 base from V and 4 from J, leaving 9 bases between them. Per the germline V gene, CDR1 is SGHRS and CDR2 is YFSETQ. The CDR3 coding sequence is TGCGCCAGCAGCTTGCAGGACATGTACGAGCAGTACTTC. Translation gives CASSLQDMYEQYF.

CDR3 bases: TGTGCCAGCAGCTTCCGACTAGCGGGGGTAGGGACAGATACGCAGTATTTT. Protein: CASSFRLAGVGTDTQYF. V and J are TRBV7-9 and TRBJ2-3; 12 nucleotides agree with TRBD2. Germline values: CDR1 SEHNR, CDR2 FQNEAQ (reference sequence). With V trimmed by 3 bases and J by 3 bases, 7 bases remained unmatched. The CDR3 length is 17 residues.

The rearrangement joins TRBV28 to TRBJ1-4; TRBD1 is a possible D gene (6 bases). CDR3 length: 14 amino acids. Deletions cut 8 bases from V and 7 bases from J, with 17 bases between. Germline values: CDR1 MDHEN, CDR2 SYDVKM. The CDR3 bases are TGTGCCAGCCTCAACAGGGAAGAAGGTGAAAAACTGTTTTTT. Translating it yields CASLNREEGEKLFF.

The rearrangement joins TRBV5-4 to TRBJ1-1, with D possibly TRBD1 on 5 matching bases. The ends were cut back, 6 bases at V and 1 base at J, with 16 bases in the middle. The CDR3 contains 15 residues. Germline assignment: CDR1 SGHNT and CDR2 YYREEE (reference sequence). The DNA of the CDR3 is TGTGCCAGCACCCAGGGCCTGGGCTGGAACACTGAAGCTTTCTTT. Amino acid sequence: CASTQGLGWNTEAFF.

The rearrangement links TRBV4-3 to TRBJ2-1; possibly TRBD1 for D (5 bases). Per the germline V gene, CDR1 is LGHNA and CDR2 is YSLEER. The CDR3 extends over 16 amino acids. The V end was cut by 0 bases, the J end by 7 bases, with 16 bases between. Here the CDR3 DNA reads TGCGCCAGCAGCCAAGATAGGGGCAGCGAGTCGAATGAGCAGTTCTTC. Its translation is CASSQDRGSESNEQFF.

J is TRBJ2-1 and V is TRBV7-3, with TRBD1 matching over 9 bases. With V trimmed by 11 bases and J by 10 bases, 12 bases remained unmatched. Germline V gene data show CDR1 as SGHTA and CDR2 as FQGTGA. The CDR3 is 13 residues long. CDR3 sequence reads: CASGQGDRGEQFF. The CDR3 coding sequence is TGTGCCTCGGGACAGGGAGATCGGGGAGAGCAGTTCTTC.

The J gene is TRBJ2-1, the V gene TRBV4-2; D uncertain. Germline lookup yields CDR1 LGHNA and CDR2 YNFKEQ. This CDR3 comprises 15 residues. The V and J ends lost 1 base and 0 bases respectively, with 7 bases between them. The CDR3 DNA reads TGTGCCAGCAGCCAAGGCCAGGTCTCCTACAATGAGCAGTTCTTC. Its translation: CASSQGQVSYNEQFF.

This chain connects TRBV19 to TRBJ2-5, with D maybe TRBD2 (5 bases). In germline, CDR1 is LNHDA, CDR2 SQIVND (reference sequence). The V gene lost 6 bases and the J gene lost 5 bases, with 16 bases spanning the gap. The CDR3 is 14 amino acids. CDR3 coding DNA: TGTGCCAGTAGCCCCGTGGCGGGCGGGGAGACCCAGTACTTC. Amino acids: CASSPVAGGETQYF. The whole variable domain, filled in from reference TRBV19 and TRBJ2-5, reads DGGITQSPKYLFRKEGQNVTLSCEQNLNHDAMYWYRQDPGQGLRLIYYSQIVNDFQKGDIAEGYSVSREKKESFPLTVTSAQKNPTAFYLCASSPVAGGETQYFGPGTRLLVL.

The chain couples TRBV7-9 to TRBJ2-1, with a possible D match to TRBD2 (5 bases). Trimming cost V 7 bases and J 3 bases, with 10 bases left between them. Per germline, CDR1 SEHNR and CDR2 FQNEAQ (reference sequence). This CDR3 has 13 amino acids. The CDR3 loop reads CASNFEGYNEQFF. Here the CDR3 DNA reads TGTGCCAGCAATTTTGAGGGCTACAATGAGCAGTTCTTC.

CDR3 in DNA: TGCGCCAGCAGCCCCGGGACTAGCGGAAGCTCCTACAATGAGCAGTTCTTC. Its protein is CASSPGTSGSSYNEQFF. This chain connects TRBV5-1 to TRBJ2-1, with 11 nucleotides matching TRBD2. Germline CDR1 and CDR2: SGHRS and YFSETQ. V shed 4 bases and J 0 bases; nucleotides not matched to a gene: 6. This CDR3 is 17 amino acids long.